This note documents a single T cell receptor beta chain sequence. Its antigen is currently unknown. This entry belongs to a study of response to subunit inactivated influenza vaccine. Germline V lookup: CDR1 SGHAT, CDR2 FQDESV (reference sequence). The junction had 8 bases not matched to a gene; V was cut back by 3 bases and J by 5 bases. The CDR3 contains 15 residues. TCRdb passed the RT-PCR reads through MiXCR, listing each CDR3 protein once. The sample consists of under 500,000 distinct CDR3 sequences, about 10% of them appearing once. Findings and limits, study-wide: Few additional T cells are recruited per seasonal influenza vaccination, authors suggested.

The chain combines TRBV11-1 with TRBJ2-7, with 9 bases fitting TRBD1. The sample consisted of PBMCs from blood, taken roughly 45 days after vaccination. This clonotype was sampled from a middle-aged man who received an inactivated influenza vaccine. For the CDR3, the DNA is TGTGCCAGCAGCTTTGACCCGAGGACAGGGGACGAGCAGTACTTC. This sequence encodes CASSFDPRTGDEQYF.